Below, 23 T cell receptor beta chains from the same sample are listed, as sequenced in a study of blood T cells in healthy people across ages. Primers used in a second PCR of roughly 6 to 12 cycles were a sample-barcoded 5' primer and a J-beta primer mix. Each CDR3 protein gets one entry after TCRdb re-called the 5' RACE reads with MiXCR. The table records around 800,000 distinct CDR3 sequences, more than 35% of them present only once. The sample taken for sequencing was blood. All receptors derive from an elderly man in good health.

Worth noting for this clonotype: One end of the junction does not line up with germline, which may come from a read error. The gene calls are TRBV20-1 and TRBJ1-5, with a tentative D call TRBD1 (6 bases). This CDR3 is 14 amino acids long. The germline V gene has CDR1 DFQATT and CDR2 SNEGSKA (reference sequence). CDR3 in amino acids: CSARDTGMGQPQRF. As DNA, the CDR3 is TGCAGTGCTAGAGATACAGGGATGGGTCAGCCCCAGCGTTTT.

This chain uses TRBV12-3 or TRBV12-4 with TRBJ2-3; D is ambiguous. This CDR3 comprises 13 residues. V was cut by 0 bases and J by 6 bases, with 7 bases left in between. The chain's CDR3 is CASSLASRDTQYF. The CDR3 bases are TGTGCCAGCAGTTTAGCGTCCAGGGATACGCAGTATTTT.

This clonotype was counted many times. The chain couples TRBV5-1 to TRBJ2-3; the match to TRBD2 covers 7 bases. The CDR3 runs to 13 residues. Germline loops: CDR1 SGHRS, CDR2 YFSETQ. Trimming took 7 bases from V and 2 from J; bases not matched to a gene: 4. The CDR3 coding sequence is TGCGCCAGCTCCCTAGCGGTCACAGATACGCAGTATTTT. This sequence encodes CASSLAVTDTQYF.

V and J are TRBV12-3 or TRBV12-4 and TRBJ2-2, with 8 bases that match TRBD1. This CDR3 has 16 residues. V shed 3 bases, J shed 6 bases, and the junction held 9 bases outside the gene matches. CDR3 residues: CASSFRAGGAPGELFF. The CDR3, as DNA: TGTGCCAGCAGTTTCAGGGCAGGGGGCGCCCCCGGGGAGCTGTTTTTT.

The chain carries TRBV24-1 and TRBJ2-3; D is ambiguous. The CDR3 extends over 14 amino acids. V lost 3 bases to trimming and J lost 6 bases, with 12 bases between them. Germline V gene data show CDR1 as KGHDR and CDR2 as SFDVKD. The CDR3 nucleotides read TGTGCCACCAGTGATCCGACCCGAGGCGATACGCAGTATTTT. Translating gives CATSDPTRGDTQYF.

The CDR3 DNA reads as TGTGCCAGCAGCTTAGCGTTAGCTCAAGAGACCCAGTTCTTC. Its protein product is CASSLALAQETQFF. The chain links TRBV7-2 to TRBJ2-1, with D unresolved. V dropped 0 bases and J dropped 13 bases, with 16 bases sitting between them. The length of the CDR3 is 14 residues. CDR1 is SGHTA and CDR2 is FQGNSA in the germline V gene.

This chain connects TRBV5-6 to TRBJ1-2, with 7 positions matching TRBD1. The CDR3 runs to 14 residues. J gave up 4 bases and V 2 bases, and 5 bases lay outside the gene matches. Germline CDR1 SGHDT, CDR2 YYEEEE. CDR3 sequence: CASSFDRVFYGYTF. The CDR3 nucleotides are TGTGCCAGCAGCTTTGACAGGGTGTTCTATGGCTACACCTTC.

The chain is built from TRBV6-5 and TRBJ2-1, with 7 bases matching TRBD2. V trimming: 8 bases; J trimming: 5 bases; junction bases outside the gene matches: 9. There are 14 residues in the CDR3. Germline-derived CDR1 and CDR2 are MNHEY and SVGAGI. CDR3 nucleotides: TGTGCCAGCCGTCCCGGACTAGGGAACAATGAGCAGTTCTTC. It codes for CASRPGLGNNEQFF.

This clonotype was seen more than once but under ten times. V and J are TRBV27 and TRBJ2-1; 12 nucleotides agree with TRBD2. The J call is uncertain, as TRBJ2-7 better fits the DNA end. Per the germline V gene, CDR1 is MNHEY and CDR2 is SMNVEV (reference sequence). The CDR3 loop spans 15 amino acids. CDR3 in amino acids: CASRRLAGDYNEQYF. CDR3 nucleotide sequence: TGTGCCAGCAGACGACTAGCGGGAGACTACAATGAGCAGTACTTC.

This sequence joins TRBV20-1 and TRBJ2-7; 13 positions match TRBD2. Trimming cost V 4 bases and J 6 bases; bases outside gene matches: 9. The length of the CDR3 is 15 residues. Germline loops: CDR1 DFQATT, CDR2 SNEGSKA (reference sequence). The CDR3 reads CSATTGTSGISEQYF. The CDR3 nucleotides are TGCAGTGCTACAACCGGGACTAGCGGGATATCCGAGCAGTACTTC.

CDR3 nucleotide sequence: TGTGCCAGCAGTTTAAACCCCAGGGTAGCGGGAACCTACAATGAGCAGTTCTTC. Translation gives CASSLNPRVAGTYNEQFF. The chain carries TRBV27 and TRBJ2-1; the match to TRBD2 covers 8 bases. CDR3 size: 18 residues. V was pared by 2 bases and J by 2 bases, with 11 bases of the junction left unmatched. The germline gives CDR1 MNHEY, CDR2 SMNVEV (reference sequence).

This clonotype was detected many times. The chain couples TRBV29-1 to TRBJ2-1; 14 bases line up with TRBD2. The CDR3 has 13 amino acids. Trimming cost V 8 bases and J 8 bases; bases outside gene matches: 5. Germline V gene sequence: CDR1 SQVTM, CDR2 ANQGSEA. The CDR3 loop is CSTGTSGGDEQFF. The CDR3 nucleotides are TGCAGCACCGGGACTAGCGGGGGCGATGAGCAGTTCTTC.

The chain employs TRBV27 and TRBJ2-7, with D tentatively TRBD2 (6 bases). V lost 5 bases and J 9 bases, leaving 14 bases between the germline ends. Germline CDR1 is MNHEY and CDR2 is SMNVEV (reference sequence). The length of the CDR3 is 12 residues. The CDR3 nucleotides read TGTGCCAGCAGTCTTGGTCCCGGGGGGCAGTACTTC. Translating gives CASSLGPGGQYF.

V and J are TRBV5-1 and TRBJ2-1, with TRBD2 matching over 13 bases. V was clipped by 7 bases and J by 3 bases; unmatched bases: 4. The CDR3 contains 15 residues. Germline V gives CDR1 SGHRS, CDR2 YFSETQ. The CDR3 coding sequence is TGCGCCAGCCTAGGGACTAGCGGGAACTACAATGAGCAGTTCTTC. It specifies CASLGTSGNYNEQFF.

This chain connects TRBV6-1 to TRBJ1-2; TRBD1 is a possible D gene (6 bases). V gave up 3 bases and J gave up 5 bases, with 10 bases separating them. The CDR3 is made up of 13 amino acids. Germline V gene sequence: CDR1 MNHNS, CDR2 SASEGT. The CDR3 protein is CASSERGTYGYTF. The CDR3 DNA sequence: TGTGCCAGCAGTGAGAGGGGGACTTATGGCTACACCTTC.

The rearrangement links TRBV2 to TRBJ2-7, with D possibly called TRBD1 or TRBD2 (5 bases each). Germline CDR1 reads SNHLY; CDR2 reads FYNNEI. This CDR3 is 16 amino acids long. Trimming shortened V by 1 base and J by 0 bases, and 13 bases separated the two germline ends. CDR3 coding DNA: TGTGCCAGCAGTGAAGACCCCCTGAGGGGCTCCTACGAGCAGTACTTC. This encodes CASSEDPLRGSYEQYF.

This clonotype came up a few times. The V and J genes are TRBV28 and TRBJ1-2; no firm D call. V was pared by 10 bases and J by 4 bases, with 16 bases between. Germline V CDR1 and CDR2: MDHEN, SYDVKM. The CDR3 is 13 residues long. The DNA for the CDR3 is TGTGCCACCATTACTCTTCAGCCCTATGGCTACACCTTC. This gives the protein CATITLQPYGYTF.

V is TRBV29-1 and J is TRBJ2-7; 8 bases match TRBD1. Germline values: CDR1 SQVTM, CDR2 ANQGSEA. The CDR3 length is 13 residues. The V and J ends lost 6 bases and 3 bases, in that order; junction bases with no gene match: 7. Here the CDR3 reads CSVGRTGNYEQYF. The CDR3 region has the DNA TGCAGCGTGGGTCGGACAGGGAACTACGAGCAGTACTTC.

Points on this clonotype: A read error is possible here, since a much larger clone lies one base away. The chain couples TRBV6-2 or TRBV6-3 to TRBJ2-4, with D possibly TRBD2 on 6 matching bases. The DNA end is a closer match to TRBJ2-7, so the J assignment may be wrong. The CDR3 runs 17 residues. Germline V CDR1 and CDR2: MNHEY, SVGEGT. The CDR3 DNA sequence: TGTGCCAGCAGTTCTGCGGGGATTGGGGACCGGAACTACGAGCAGTACTTC. Amino acids: CASSSAGIGDRNYEQYF.

The chain uses TRBV28 and TRBJ2-5, with 12 bases lining up with TRBD1. The J call is in doubt because the DNA end fits TRBJ2-7 better. Germline CDR1 is MDHEN and CDR2 is SYDVKM. The CDR3 loop spans 17 amino acids. CDR3 DNA: TGTGCCAGCAGTTCACCCCGGGACAGGGGGCTCTTCCACGAGCAGTACTTC. Translating gives CASSSPRDRGLFHEQYF.

This sequence joins TRBV30 and TRBJ1-2; D remains ambiguous. CDR1 is GTSNPN and CDR2 is SVGIG in the germline V gene (reference sequence). Trimming took 0 bases from V and 5 from J, leaving 19 bases between them. The length of the CDR3 is 16 residues. CDR3 residues: CAWSVQVGSSPYGYTF. The CDR3 DNA reads TGTGCCTGGAGTGTACAAGTAGGATCGAGCCCTTATGGCTACACCTTC. Full variable domain (missing parts from reference TRBV30 and TRBJ1-2): SQTIHQWPATLVQPVGSPLSLECTVEGTSNPNLYWYRQAAGRGLQLLFYSVGIGQISSEVPQNLSASRPQDRQFILSSKKLLLSDSGFYLCAWSVQVGSSPYGYTFGSGTRLTVV.

In this sample, this clonotype turned up once. The chain recombines TRBV27 with TRBJ2-1; the match to TRBD2 covers 9 bases. This CDR3 spans 16 amino acids. After removal of 2 bases from V and 9 bases from J, the junction contained 11 bases not matched to a gene. Germline V gives CDR1 MNHEY, CDR2 SMNVEV (reference sequence). The CDR3, as DNA: TGTGCCAGCAGTTTACCAGGACTAGCGAAAGGGAGTGAGCAGTTCTTC. Translated, it gives CASSLPGLAKGSEQFF.

The chain carries TRBV6-1 and TRBJ2-7, with 11 bases matching TRBD1. V shed 4 bases and J 7 bases; nucleotides not matched to a gene: 9. Germline-derived CDR1 and CDR2 are MNHNS and SASEGT. There are 15 residues in the CDR3. CDR3 sequence: CASSADGTGGNEQYF. In DNA, the CDR3 is TGTGCCAGCAGTGCTGACGGGACAGGGGGGAATGAGCAGTACTTC.